Described below is a single T cell receptor beta chain sequence and its context. What it binds is unknown. The data originate from a study of OX40 agonist ivuxolimab in advanced cancers. At the level of the study: Participants, roughly 80% male, averaged approximately 65 years of age, ranging from about 20 to 79. Anti-PD-1, anti-PD-L1 or anti-CTLA-4 therapy given earlier was allowed, and approximately 40% had some. General study findings and limits: Mean expanded clone counts were higher in CD8+ than CD4+ T cells. Clones of CD4+ and CD8+ blood T cells grew by week 6 at doses of 0.1 to 3.0 mg/kg.

TCRdb's copy holds only in-frame clones and misses some; the assay was immunoSEQ multiplex PCR. The profile shows around 70,000 clones, around 90% of them singletons. From germline, CDR1 is SQVTM and CDR2 ANQGSEA. The CDR3 loop spans 15 amino acids. Trimming cost V 1 base and J 3 bases, with 13 bases left between them. The TCR sequence derives from an adult with an advanced solid tumor such as melanoma, head and neck, liver or kidney cancer. The chain links TRBV29-1 to TRBJ1-3; possibly TRBD1 for D (6 bases). The material sequenced was CD4+ or CD8+ T cells sorted from blood, taken in a trial of the OX40 agonist ivuxolimab. The CDR3 loop reads CSVEVGQGYGNTIYF. CDR3 sequence (DNA): TGCAGCGTTGAAGTCGGGCAGGGGTATGGAAACACCATATATTTT.